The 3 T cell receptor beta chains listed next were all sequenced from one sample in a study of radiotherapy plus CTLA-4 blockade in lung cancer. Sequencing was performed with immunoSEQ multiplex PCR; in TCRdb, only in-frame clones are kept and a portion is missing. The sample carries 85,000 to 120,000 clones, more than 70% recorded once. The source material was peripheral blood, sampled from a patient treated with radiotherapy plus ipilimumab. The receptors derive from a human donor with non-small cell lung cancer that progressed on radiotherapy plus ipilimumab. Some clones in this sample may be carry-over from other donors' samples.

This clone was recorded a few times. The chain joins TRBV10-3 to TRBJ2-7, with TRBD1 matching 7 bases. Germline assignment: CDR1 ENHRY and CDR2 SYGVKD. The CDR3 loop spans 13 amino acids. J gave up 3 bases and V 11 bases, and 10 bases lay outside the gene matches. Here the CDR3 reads CAVRGQVFYEQYF. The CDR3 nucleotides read TGTGCCGTTCGAGGACAGGTTTTCTACGAGCAGTACTTC.

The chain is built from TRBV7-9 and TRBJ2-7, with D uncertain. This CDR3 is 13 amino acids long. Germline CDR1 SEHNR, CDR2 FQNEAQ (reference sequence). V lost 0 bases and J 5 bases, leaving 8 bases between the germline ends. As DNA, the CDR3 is TGTGCCAGCAGCTTAGCTCCAGTCCACGAGCAGTACTTC. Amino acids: CASSLAPVHEQYF. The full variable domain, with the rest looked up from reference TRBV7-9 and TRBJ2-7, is DTGVSQNPRHKITKRGQNVTFRCDPISEHNRLYWYRQTLGQGPEFLTYFQNEAQLEKSRLLSDRFSAERPKGSFSTLEIQRTEQGDSAMYLCASSLAPVHEQYFGPGTRLTVT.

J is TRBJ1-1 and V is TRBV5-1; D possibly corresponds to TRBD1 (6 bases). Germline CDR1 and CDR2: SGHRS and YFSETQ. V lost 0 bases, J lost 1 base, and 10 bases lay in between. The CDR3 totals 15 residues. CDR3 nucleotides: TGCGCCAGCAGCTTGGACAGGGCGACGAACACTGAAGCTTTCTTT. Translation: CASSLDRATNTEAFF.